This TCR beta chain was captured by sequencing in a study of blood T cell repertoires in COVID-19. This CDR3 spans 14 amino acids. V lost 2 bases, J lost 3 bases, and 8 bases lay in between. Germline-derived CDR1 and CDR2 are LNHDA and SQIVND (reference sequence). Libraries were prepared by immunoSEQ multiplex PCR; TCRdb keeps only in-frame clonotypes and omits some of them. The top ten hold roughly 20% of the sample, which has about 110,000 clones, less than 90% seen once. The specimen was peripheral blood. The rearrangement uses TRBV19 and TRBJ2-1, with a weak D call TRBD1 (5 bases). This TCR was recovered from a woman aged 55-70 years with acute or convalescent COVID-19. CDR3 region: CASSIQGSYNEQFF. CDR3 DNA sequence: TGTGCCAGTAGTATACAGGGAAGCTACAATGAGCAGTTCTTC.